This T cell receptor beta chain stems from a study of T cells in Graves' hyperthyroidism and ophthalmopathy. Study-level information: Specimen type is peripheral blood, collected at initial diagnosis prior to any treatment.

Criteria for exclusion of patients were uncontrolled infection, other autoimmune disease, pregnancy or lactation. The diagnoses drew upon clinical symptoms, serum thyroxine and TRAb, thyroid ultrasound and orbital computed tomography. The CDR3 length is 12 residues. V lost 3 bases to trimming and J lost 6 bases, with 5 bases between them. Germline values: CDR1 KGHDR, CDR2 SFDVKD. The investigators amplified TCR beta CDR3 regions from RNA transcripts. During a first-round RT-PCR of the TCR CDR3, the HTBI primer set was used. One entry per CDR3 protein, called by TCRdb with MiXCR from the multiplex PCR reads. This sample carries about 400,000 distinct CDR3 sequences, approximately 13% of them seen once, and the ten largest clones take roughly 8.3%. This clonotype occurred many times.

Sequenced: blood. The J gene is TRBJ1-5, the V gene TRBV24-1, with D unclear. The sequence was collected from a woman aged 18-29 years with Graves' hyperthyroidism. CDR3 protein: CATSDEGQPQHF. CDR3 coding DNA: TGTGCCACCAGTGATGAGGGTCAGCCCCAGCATTTT.